The present T cell receptor beta chain was sequenced within a study of shared clonotypes between healthy human individuals (dated by TCRdb to 2018 to 2021). Notes on the research overall: Three men and a couple of women, aged 18 to 49 years, made up the cohort. Blood TCR repertoires of 5 or 6 healthy adults were deeply sequenced to estimate repertoire size and the extent of clonotype sharing between individuals. Between about 0.94 and 10 billion PBMCs per donor were obtained by leukapheresis. Per donor, three plates each were used for CD4 naive and CD4 memory, two for CD8 naive, and one for CD8 memory. Libraries were prepared and TCR repertoires were sequenced by different laboratories using diverse techniques, in order to increase sequencing depth and limit assay-specific biases.

Trimming costs V 3 bases and J 7 bases, and their ends lie 6 bases apart. The CDR3 spans 11 residues, from the cysteine through the phenylalanine. The only DNA kept is the CDR3, 33 bases in frame from the first base. Based on the germline V gene, the CDR1 and CDR2 sequences are MNHNS and SASEGT. In the case of this clone: What antigen it recognizes has not been identified. Base qualities are not at hand, and no much larger clone is one base apart.

Healthy HIV-negative adults with no recently reported acute infections or vaccinations were included as donors. Every donor was a Caucasian adult living in Nashville, Tennessee, USA. CD4+ T cells were enriched by magnetic negative selection, after which naive cells were positively selected on CD45RA and the negative fraction was taken as the memory subset. Blood was obtained by leukapheresis, after which PBMCs were separated by Ficoll-Histopaque density gradient centrifugation and cryopreserved in liquid nitrogen vapor phase. Purity and quantity of every magnetically sorted T cell population were checked by analytical flow cytometry. Genomic DNA was isolated from every sorted fraction and measured by UV absorbance on a Nanodrop 2000c. On the study overall, not on this receptor specifically: Compared with non-shared clonotypes, clonotypes shared by all four sorted-subset donors had higher generation probabilities. Estimated clonotype richness was generally larger for naive than for memory subsets. Pairwise subsampling led to the expectation that sequencing depth would affect the degree of clonotype sharing among donors. Incomplete sequencing was indicated by rarefaction of sorted-subset datasets, despite the large sequencing depth. Sampling was limited to blood, and TCR repertoires in tissue likely differ from TCR repertoires in blood. Because the study included only a small number of donors, the genetic and exposure-history diversity represented was limited. About 5% of naive CD4, 3.5% of naive CD8, 2.3% of memory CD4, and 0.4% of memory CD8 clonotypes were shared across several donors.

Using the deep immunoSEQ assay, multiplex PCR amplified TCR CDR3 regions from genomic DNA. Genomic DNA extracted from each cell subset was distributed evenly over all wells of several immunoSEQ 96-well plates, and each plate served as one replicate. For sorted subsets, about 200 ng genomic DNA, equal to about 30,000 T cell genomes, was loaded into each replicate PCR. The purified libraries were quantified using a Qubit 3.0 fluorometer, sized with a Bioanalyzer 2100, and then quantified again using the KAPA Library Quantification kit. Each immunoSEQ 96-well plate was sequenced on its own single-read 150-cycle Illumina NextSeq 550 flow cell. Processing in the source paper ran as follows. The immunoSEQ output contained only junctional sequences without quality scores, so filtering could not match that applied to full-length reads. Sequences were annotated with PyIR, a Python wrapper for IgBLAST v1.9, using IMGT germline references to assign V/J genes and CDR3. Reads were filtered out if the reads had weak V/J assignments (E-value above 1e-6), no CDR3, stop codons, out-of-frame junctions, or ambiguous translated residues. V3J clonotypes were defined by identical inferred V gene, J gene, and CDR3 amino acid sequence. Percentage overlap between repertoires was calculated by dividing the number of shared unique clonotypes by the size of the smaller repertoire. Repertoire richness was assessed with RTK rarefaction, the Chao1 estimator, and Recon v2.1 estimates of unobserved clonotypes. OLGA was used to compute generation probabilities for all TCRbeta clonotypes that the gDNA method yielded from a handful of donors. TCRdb holds this immuneACCESS table with in-frame rearrangements only. Some clones are missing; in checked studies, unresolved V genes explain under half, and the rest has no known cause. V and J calls and clone size are given by that table; D and trimming were obtained from the DNA. This sample lists 800,000 to 1,200,000 clones; around 78% were detected once. Jointly, the top ten make up roughly 0.56% of the sample.

Material for sequencing was memory CD4+ T cells from PBMCs. The cell subset or site label, as the study defines it: CD45RA-negative fraction. The chain joins TRBV6-1 to TRBJ1-1; the D gene remains uncertain. This sequence was found in a man aged 18-30 years in good health. Some clones in this sample may be carry-over from other donors' samples. CDR3 loop: CASSDRLEAFF. Here is the DNA: TGTGCCAGCAGTGACCGGCTTGAAGCTTTCTTT.